This T cell receptor beta chain was obtained from a study of OX40 agonist ivuxolimab in advanced cancers. Study information: The drug used for patients, ivuxolimab, was an agonistic anti-OX40 (CD134) antibody.

Comments on this clone: The antigen is undetermined.

Overall study findings and caveats: In the 0.1 to 3.0 mg/kg range, CD4+ and CD8+ blood T cells had expanded clonally by week 6. Some of the lowest clonal expansion was seen in partial responders at 0.1-3.0 mg/kg.

This CDR3 has 15 residues. In germline, CDR1 is SGHTA, CDR2 FQGNSA. J lost 4 bases, V lost 4 bases, and 2 bases had no gene match. The protocol was immunoSEQ multiplex PCR, while the TCRdb copy is restricted to in-frame clones and leaves out a portion. The table records roughly 41,000 clones, roughly 80% of them present only once. This chain connects TRBV7-2 to TRBJ2-1; TRBD2 matches at 12 bases. The sequence was collected from an adult with an advanced solid tumor such as melanoma, head and neck, liver or kidney cancer. This sample comprised CD4+ or CD8+ T cells sorted from blood, obtained in a trial of the OX40 agonist ivuxolimab. The CDR3 nucleotides read TGTGCCAGCAGCTCCGGACTAGCGGGGTACAATGAGCAGTTCTTC. It codes for CASSSGLAGYNEQFF.